Listed below are T cell receptor beta chains from one sample, sequenced in a study of blood T cell repertoires in COVID-19. The protocol was immunoSEQ multiplex PCR, while the TCRdb copy is restricted to in-frame clones and leaves out a portion. The data show some 54,000 clones, approximately 92% seen once. Sequencing was performed on peripheral blood. The receptors stem from a man aged 55 to 69 with acute or convalescent COVID-19. The conserved cysteine and the conserved F or W are not part of the CDR3 here. A D gene is named only where the DNA matches it firmly.

v_gene: TRBV5-1
j_gene: TRBJ2-2
len: 20
d_gene: TRBD2
CDR3aa: ASSLAGGKGWASGPNTGELF

v_gene: TRBV24-1
j_gene: TRBJ2-3
len: 13
d_gene: .
CDR3aa: ATSDLSAGEGTQY

v_gene: TRBV2
j_gene: TRBJ2-1
len: 11
d_gene: .
CDR3aa: ASTADSYNEQF

v_gene: TRBV28
j_gene: TRBJ1-4
len: 11
d_gene: .
CDR3aa: ASRRATNEKLF

v_gene: TRBV5-1
j_gene: TRBJ2-2
len: 12
d_gene: TRBD2
CDR3aa: ASTSGSNTGELF

v_gene: TRBV5-1
j_gene: TRBJ2-3
len: 13
d_gene: .
CDR3aa: ASSLVGKSSDTQY

v_gene: TRBV7-2
j_gene: TRBJ1-1
len: 11
d_gene: .
CDR3aa: ASSLGTGTEAF

v_gene: TRBV29-1
j_gene: TRBJ1-1
len: 11
d_gene: .
CDR3aa: SAQWRANTEAF

v_gene: TRBV4-3
j_gene: TRBJ2-2
len: 15
d_gene: .
CDR3aa: ASSQDTLQGSSGELF

v_gene: TRBV7-9
j_gene: TRBJ2-7
len: 15
d_gene: .
CDR3aa: ASSFSPALRPHYEQY

v_gene: TRBV5-4
j_gene: TRBJ2-7
len: 11
d_gene: .
CDR3aa: ASSIPTGYEQY

v_gene: TRBV6-2/TRBV6-3
j_gene: TRBJ2-2
len: 13
d_gene: .
CDR3aa: ASSYSRDFGGELF

v_gene: TRBV12-5
j_gene: TRBJ2-1
len: 14
d_gene: TRBD2
CDR3aa: ASGLAGLADYNEQF

v_gene: TRBV6-1
j_gene: TRBJ2-5
len: 10
d_gene: .
CDR3aa: ASSEIGWGPY

v_gene: TRBV5-4
j_gene: TRBJ1-6
len: 13
d_gene: .
CDR3aa: ASSLGEGYNSPLH

v_gene: TRBV7-2
j_gene: TRBJ1-1
len: 12
d_gene: .
CDR3aa: ASSPRRGTTEAF

v_gene: TRBV5-1
j_gene: TRBJ2-3
len: 10
d_gene: .
CDR3aa: ASRREGDTQY

v_gene: TRBV27
j_gene: TRBJ2-3
len: 13
d_gene: TRBD1
CDR3aa: ASSLGTGGWYTQY

v_gene: TRBV5-4
j_gene: TRBJ1-5
len: 15
d_gene: TRBD1
CDR3aa: ASSFGGQGAENQPQH

v_gene: TRBV29-1
j_gene: TRBJ1-2
len: 12
d_gene: .
CDR3aa: SVFSPTEYYGYT

v_gene: TRBV9
j_gene: TRBJ1-5
len: 12
d_gene: .
CDR3aa: ASSPRGSNQPQH

v_gene: TRBV19
j_gene: TRBJ2-5
len: 10
d_gene: .
CDR3aa: ASPQRCETQY

v_gene: TRBV6-5
j_gene: TRBJ1-5
len: 12
d_gene: TRBD1
CDR3aa: ASSYDRGNQPQH

v_gene: TRBV29-1
j_gene: TRBJ2-5
len: 11
d_gene: TRBD1
CDR3aa: SVEGTGQETQY